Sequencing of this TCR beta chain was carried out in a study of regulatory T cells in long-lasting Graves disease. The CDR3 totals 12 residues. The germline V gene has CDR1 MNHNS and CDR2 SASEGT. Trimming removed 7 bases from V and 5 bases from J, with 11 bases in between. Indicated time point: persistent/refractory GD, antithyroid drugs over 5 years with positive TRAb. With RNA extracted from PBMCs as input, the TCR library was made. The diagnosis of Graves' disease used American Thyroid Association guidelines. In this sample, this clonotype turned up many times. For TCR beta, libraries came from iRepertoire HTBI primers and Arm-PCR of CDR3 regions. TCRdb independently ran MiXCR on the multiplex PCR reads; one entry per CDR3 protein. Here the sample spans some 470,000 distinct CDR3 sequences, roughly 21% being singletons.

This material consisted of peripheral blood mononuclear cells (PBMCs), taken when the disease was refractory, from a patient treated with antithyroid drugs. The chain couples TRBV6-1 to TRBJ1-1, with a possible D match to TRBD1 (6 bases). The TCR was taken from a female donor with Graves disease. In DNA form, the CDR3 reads TGTGCCAGCACCTCAGGGGTTACTGAAGCTTTCTTT. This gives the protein CASTSGVTEAFF.